This T cell receptor (beta chain) originates from a study of sequential checkpoint blockade in melanoma. About the study: First-line arms were nivolumab then ipilimumab, or the reverse, randomized 1:1. After both sequences, patients received maintenance nivolumab.

This sample's treatment: randomized to nivolumab then ipilimumab (arm A) or the reverse (arm B). Patients had received no earlier DNA-damaging chemotherapy. Live CD3+CD8+ CD19− CD56− cells were sorted from PBMCs. V was shortened by 4 bases and J by 3 bases, with 13 bases between the two germline ends. Per germline, CDR1 SGDLS and CDR2 YYNGEE. The CDR3 spans 14 residues. Libraries were prepared by immunoSEQ multiplex PCR; TCRdb keeps only in-frame clonotypes and omits some of them. The table lists around 20,000 clones, 82% of them singletons. The chain joins TRBV9 to TRBJ1-1; D is unclear. Here the sequenced sample was CD8+ T cells sorted from blood (inferred from file names), taken from a patient given nivolumab and ipilimumab in sequence. The TCR comes from a human donor with melanoma. This CDR3 reads CASSLMPLDTEAFF. As DNA, the CDR3 is TGTGCCAGCAGCCTCATGCCCTTAGACACTGAAGCTTTCTTT.